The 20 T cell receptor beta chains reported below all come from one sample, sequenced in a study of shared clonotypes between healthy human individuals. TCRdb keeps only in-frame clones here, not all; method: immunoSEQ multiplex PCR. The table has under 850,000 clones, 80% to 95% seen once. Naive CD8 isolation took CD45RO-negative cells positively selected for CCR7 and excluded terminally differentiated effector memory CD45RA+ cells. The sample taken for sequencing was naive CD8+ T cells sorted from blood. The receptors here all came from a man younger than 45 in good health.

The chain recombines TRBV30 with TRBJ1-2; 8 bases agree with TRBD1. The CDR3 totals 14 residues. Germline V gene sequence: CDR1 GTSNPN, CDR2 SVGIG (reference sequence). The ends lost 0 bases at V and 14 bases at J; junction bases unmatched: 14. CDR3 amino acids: CAWSVKDRGNSFTF. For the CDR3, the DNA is TGTGCCTGGAGTGTCAAAGACAGGGGTAATTCATTTACCTTC.

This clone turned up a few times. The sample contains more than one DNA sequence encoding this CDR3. CDR3 region: CASSLGAYEQYF. CDR3 coding DNA: TGTGCCAGCAGCTTAGGGGCCTACGAGCAGTACTTC. The chain uses TRBV7-9 and TRBJ2-7; D is ambiguous. Germline assignment: CDR1 SEHNR and CDR2 FQNEAQ (reference sequence). Between the trimmed V and J ends, which lost 1 base and 2 bases, there was a span of 3 bases. CDR3 length: 12 amino acids. Supplemented by reference TRBV7-9 and TRBJ2-7, the full variable domain reads DTGVSQNPRHKITKRGQNVTFRCDPISEHNRLYWYRQTLGQGPEFLTYFQNEAQLEKSRLLSDRFSAERPKGSFSTLEIQRTEQGDSAMYLCASSLGAYEQYFGPGTRLTVT.

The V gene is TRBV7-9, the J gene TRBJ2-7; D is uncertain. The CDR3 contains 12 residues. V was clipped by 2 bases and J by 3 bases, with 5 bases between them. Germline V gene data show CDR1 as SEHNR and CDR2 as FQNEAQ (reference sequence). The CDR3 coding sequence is TGTGCCAGCAGCTTATTACACTACGAGCAGTACTTC. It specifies CASSLLHYEQYF. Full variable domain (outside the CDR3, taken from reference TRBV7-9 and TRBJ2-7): DTGVSQNPRHKITKRGQNVTFRCDPISEHNRLYWYRQTLGQGPEFLTYFQNEAQLEKSRLLSDRFSAERPKGSFSTLEIQRTEQGDSAMYLCASSLLHYEQYFGPGTRLTVT.

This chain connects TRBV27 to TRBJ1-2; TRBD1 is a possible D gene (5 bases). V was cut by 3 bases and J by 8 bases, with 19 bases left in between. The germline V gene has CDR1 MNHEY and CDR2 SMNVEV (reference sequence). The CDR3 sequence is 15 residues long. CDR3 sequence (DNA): TGTGCCAGCAGTTTCTCTTTAACGGGGGTAGGGGGCTACACCTTC. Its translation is CASSFSLTGVGGYTF.

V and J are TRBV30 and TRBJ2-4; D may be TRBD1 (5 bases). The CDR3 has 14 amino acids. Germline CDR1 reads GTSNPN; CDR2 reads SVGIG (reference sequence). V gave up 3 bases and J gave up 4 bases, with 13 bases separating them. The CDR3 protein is CAWSPDSNKNIQYF. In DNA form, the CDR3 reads TGTGCCTGGAGCCCCGACAGTAATAAAAACATTCAGTACTTC.

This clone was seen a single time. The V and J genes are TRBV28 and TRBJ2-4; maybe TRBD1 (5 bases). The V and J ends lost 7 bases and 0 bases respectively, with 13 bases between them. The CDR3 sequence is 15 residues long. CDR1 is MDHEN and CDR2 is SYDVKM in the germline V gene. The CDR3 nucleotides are TGTGCCAGCACAACTTCAGGGCTAGCCAAAAACATTCAGTACTTC. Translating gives CASTTSGLAKNIQYF.

CDR3 sequence (DNA): TGTGCCAGCAGCCAAGGACTTAGCTCCTACGAGCAGTACTTC. This encodes CASSQGLSSYEQYF. The genes are TRBV4-2 and TRBJ2-7; D unresolved. The CDR3 spans 14 residues. Germline CDR1 LGHNA, CDR2 YNFKEQ. Deletions cut 1 base from V and 0 bases from J, with 7 bases between.

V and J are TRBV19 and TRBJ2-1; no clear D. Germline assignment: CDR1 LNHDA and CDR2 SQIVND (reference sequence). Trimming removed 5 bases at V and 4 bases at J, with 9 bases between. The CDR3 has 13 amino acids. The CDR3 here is CASSPGYYNEQFF. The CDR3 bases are TGTGCCAGTAGTCCTGGCTATTACAATGAGCAGTTCTTC.

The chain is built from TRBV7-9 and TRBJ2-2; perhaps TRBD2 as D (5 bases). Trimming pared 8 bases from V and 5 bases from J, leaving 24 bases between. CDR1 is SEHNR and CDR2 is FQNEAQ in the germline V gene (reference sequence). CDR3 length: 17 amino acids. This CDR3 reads CASSKFARAGVTGELFF. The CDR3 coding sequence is TGTGCCAGCTCTAAATTCGCACGCGCCGGGGTGACCGGGGAGCTGTTTTTT.

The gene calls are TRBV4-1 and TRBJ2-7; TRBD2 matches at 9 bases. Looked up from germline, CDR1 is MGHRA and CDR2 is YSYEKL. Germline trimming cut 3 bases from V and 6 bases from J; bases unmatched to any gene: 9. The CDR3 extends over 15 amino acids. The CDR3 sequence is CASSQAAAGGLEQYF. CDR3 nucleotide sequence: TGCGCCAGCAGCCAGGCGGCAGCGGGAGGACTCGAGCAGTACTTC.

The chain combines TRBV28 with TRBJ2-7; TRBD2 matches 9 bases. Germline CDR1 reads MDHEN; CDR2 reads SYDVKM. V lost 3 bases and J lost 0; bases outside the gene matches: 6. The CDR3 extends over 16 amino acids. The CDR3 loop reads CASSFHTSGPSYEQYF. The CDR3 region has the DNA TGTGCCAGCAGTTTCCATACTAGCGGGCCCTCCTACGAGCAGTACTTC.

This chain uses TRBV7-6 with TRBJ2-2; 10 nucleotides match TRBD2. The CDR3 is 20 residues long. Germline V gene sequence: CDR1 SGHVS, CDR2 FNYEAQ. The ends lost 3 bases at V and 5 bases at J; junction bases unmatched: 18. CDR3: CASSFTTASGRLVRTGELFF. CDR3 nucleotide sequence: TGTGCCAGCAGCTTCACTACGGCTAGCGGGAGATTAGTTAGGACCGGGGAGCTGTTTTTT.

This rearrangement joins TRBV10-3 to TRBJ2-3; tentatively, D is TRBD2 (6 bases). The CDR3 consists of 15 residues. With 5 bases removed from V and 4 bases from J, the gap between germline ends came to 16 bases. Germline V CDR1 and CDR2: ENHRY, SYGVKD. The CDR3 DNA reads TGTGCCATCAGTTCCCGGCTTGGAGGGCCAGATACGCAGTATTTT. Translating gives CAISSRLGGPDTQYF.

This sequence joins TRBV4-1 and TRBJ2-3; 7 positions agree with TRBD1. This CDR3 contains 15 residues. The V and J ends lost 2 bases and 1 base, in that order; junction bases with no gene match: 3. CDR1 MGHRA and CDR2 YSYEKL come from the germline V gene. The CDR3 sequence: CASSQTGVGTDTQYF. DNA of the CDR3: TGCGCCAGCAGCCAAACAGGGGTCGGCACAGATACGCAGTATTTT.

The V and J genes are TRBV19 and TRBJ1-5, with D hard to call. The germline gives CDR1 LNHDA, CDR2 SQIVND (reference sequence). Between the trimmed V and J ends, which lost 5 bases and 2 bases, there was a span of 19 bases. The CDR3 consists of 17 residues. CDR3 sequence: CASSESVGSPGNQPQHF. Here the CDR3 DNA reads TGTGCCAGTAGTGAGTCCGTCGGTAGTCCAGGCAATCAGCCCCAGCATTTT.

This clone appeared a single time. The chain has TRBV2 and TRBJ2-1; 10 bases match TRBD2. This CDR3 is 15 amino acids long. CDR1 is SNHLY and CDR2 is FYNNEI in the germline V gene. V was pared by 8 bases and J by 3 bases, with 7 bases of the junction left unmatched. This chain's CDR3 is CASGNSGRIYNEQFF. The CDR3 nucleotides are TGTGCCAGCGGAAATAGCGGGAGGATCTACAATGAGCAGTTCTTC.

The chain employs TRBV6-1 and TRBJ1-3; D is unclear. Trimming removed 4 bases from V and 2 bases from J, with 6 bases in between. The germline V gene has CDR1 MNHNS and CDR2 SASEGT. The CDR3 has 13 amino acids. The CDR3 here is CASSVEPGNTIYF. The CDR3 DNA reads TGTGCCAGCAGTGTAGAACCTGGAAACACCATATATTTT.

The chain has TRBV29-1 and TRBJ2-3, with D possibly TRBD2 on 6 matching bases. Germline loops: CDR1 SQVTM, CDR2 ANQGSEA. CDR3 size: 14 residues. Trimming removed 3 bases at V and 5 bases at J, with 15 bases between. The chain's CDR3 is CSVDASGAGDTQYF. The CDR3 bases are TGCAGCGTTGATGCGTCGGGAGCGGGAGATACGCAGTATTTT.

In nucleotides, the CDR3 is TGTGCCAGCAGTTTATTAGGGGCGGGAGTGATCCAAGAGACCCAGTACTTC. Its protein product is CASSLLGAGVIQETQYF. The chain is built from TRBV27 and TRBJ2-5; 7 bases line up with TRBD2. Germline CDR1 and CDR2: MNHEY and SMNVEV (reference sequence). The CDR3 loop spans 17 amino acids. The trim removed 1 base at V and 1 base at J, leaving 9 bases unmatched.

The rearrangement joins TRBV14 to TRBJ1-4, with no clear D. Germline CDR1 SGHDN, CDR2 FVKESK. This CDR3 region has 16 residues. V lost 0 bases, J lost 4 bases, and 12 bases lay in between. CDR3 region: CASSQDGELLNEKLFF. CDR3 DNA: TGTGCCAGCAGCCAAGATGGGGAACTTCTTAATGAAAAACTGTTTTTT. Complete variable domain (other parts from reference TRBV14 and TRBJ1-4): EAGVTQFPSHSVIEKGQTVTLRCDPISGHDNLYWYRRVMGKEIKFLLHFVKESKQDESGMPNNRFLAERTGGTYSTLKVQPAELEDSGVYFCASSQDGELLNEKLFFGSGTQLSVL.